A selection of T cell receptor beta chains follows, all from one sample in a study of cytomegalovirus exposure and HLA in healthy donors. The repertoire was sequenced with immunoSEQ multiplex PCR; TCRdb's copy has only in-frame clones and lacks some. Of around 200,000 clones listed, 65% to 80% are singletons. Source material: PBMCs. The receptors shown here come from a man aged 50-59 years in good health and CMV-seronegative. Both conserved end residues are trimmed from each CDR3. The order of the fields is D gene, V gene, CDR3 protein. A D gene is named only where the DNA matches it firmly.

d_call: -; v_call: TRBV2; cdr3_aa: ASSPLRQTYEQY
d_call: -; v_call: TRBV5-1; cdr3_aa: ASSLSGSTGELF
d_call: -; v_call: TRBV30; cdr3_aa: AWGAPGVEQF
d_call: -; v_call: TRBV27; cdr3_aa: ASRSGLNEQF
d_call: -; v_call: TRBV9; cdr3_aa: ASSAAHYPSYGYT
d_call: TRBD1; v_call: TRBV5-1; cdr3_aa: ASSLEAGGFQETQY
d_call: TRBD1; v_call: TRBV11-2; cdr3_aa: ASSNTGTGSSGNTIY
d_call: TRBD2; v_call: TRBV19; cdr3_aa: ASSGSGGTDTQY
d_call: TRBD2; v_call: TRBV23-1; cdr3_aa: ASSQSRLAGGPDTQY
d_call: -; v_call: TRBV6-6; cdr3_aa: ASSLDGSYLYEQY
d_call: TRBD1; v_call: TRBV7-9; cdr3_aa: ASSQTGDSGYT
d_call: -; v_call: TRBV5-1; cdr3_aa: ASSFEGRDTEAF
d_call: TRBD1; v_call: TRBV7-9; cdr3_aa: ASSFGQGRPGNTIY